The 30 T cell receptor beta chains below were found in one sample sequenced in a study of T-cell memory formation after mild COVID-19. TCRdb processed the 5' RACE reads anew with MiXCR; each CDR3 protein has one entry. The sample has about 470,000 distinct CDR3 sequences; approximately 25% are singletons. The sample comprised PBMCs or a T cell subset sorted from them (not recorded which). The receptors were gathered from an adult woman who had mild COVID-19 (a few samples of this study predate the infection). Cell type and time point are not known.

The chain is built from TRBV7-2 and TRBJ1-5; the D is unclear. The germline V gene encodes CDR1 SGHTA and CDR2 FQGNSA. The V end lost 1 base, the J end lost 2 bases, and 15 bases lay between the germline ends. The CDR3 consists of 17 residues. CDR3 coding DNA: TGTGCCAGCAGCTTAGTATCCGGTCGGGTCGGCAATCAGCCCCAGCATTTT. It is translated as CASSLVSGRVGNQPQHF.

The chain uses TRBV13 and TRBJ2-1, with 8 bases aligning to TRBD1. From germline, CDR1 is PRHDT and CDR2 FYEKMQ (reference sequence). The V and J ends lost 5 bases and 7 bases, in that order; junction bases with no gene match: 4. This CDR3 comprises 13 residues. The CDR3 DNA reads TGTGCCAGCAGCCCAGGGGGCGGGAATGAGCAGTTCTTC. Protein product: CASSPGGGNEQFF.

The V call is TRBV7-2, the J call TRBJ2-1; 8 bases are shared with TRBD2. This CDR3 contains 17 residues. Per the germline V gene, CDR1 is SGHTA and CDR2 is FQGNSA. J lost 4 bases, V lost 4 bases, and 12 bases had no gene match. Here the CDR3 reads CASSSQVAGSGYNEQFF. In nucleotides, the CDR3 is TGTGCCAGCAGCTCCCAAGTAGCGGGAAGCGGTTACAATGAGCAGTTCTTC. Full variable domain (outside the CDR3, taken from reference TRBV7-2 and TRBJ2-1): GAGVSQSPSNKVTEKGKDVELRCDPISGHTALYWYRQSLGQGLEFLIYFQGNSAPDKSGLPSDRFSAERTGGSVSTLTIQRTQQEDSAVYLCASSSQVAGSGYNEQFFGPGTRLTVL.

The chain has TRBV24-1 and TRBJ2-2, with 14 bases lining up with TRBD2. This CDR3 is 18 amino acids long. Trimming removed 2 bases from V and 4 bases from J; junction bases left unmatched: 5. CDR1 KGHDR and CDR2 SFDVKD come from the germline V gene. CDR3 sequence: CATSDSRTSGRTTGELFF. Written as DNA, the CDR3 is TGTGCCACCAGTGATTCGCGGACTAGCGGGAGGACCACCGGGGAGCTGTTTTTT.

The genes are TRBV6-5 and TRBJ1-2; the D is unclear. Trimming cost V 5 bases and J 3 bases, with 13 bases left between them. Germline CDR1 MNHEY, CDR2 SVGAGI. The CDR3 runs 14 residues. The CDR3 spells CASSPQTGYYGYTF. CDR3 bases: TGTGCCAGCAGTCCGCAGACGGGATACTATGGCTACACCTTC.

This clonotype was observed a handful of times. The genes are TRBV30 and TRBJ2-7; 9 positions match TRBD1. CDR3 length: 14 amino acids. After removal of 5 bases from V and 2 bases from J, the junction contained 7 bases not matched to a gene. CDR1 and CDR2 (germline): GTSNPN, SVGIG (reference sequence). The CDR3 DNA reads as TGTGCCTGGCAGCCGGGACAGGGCCCCTACGAGCAGTACTTC. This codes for CAWQPGQGPYEQYF.

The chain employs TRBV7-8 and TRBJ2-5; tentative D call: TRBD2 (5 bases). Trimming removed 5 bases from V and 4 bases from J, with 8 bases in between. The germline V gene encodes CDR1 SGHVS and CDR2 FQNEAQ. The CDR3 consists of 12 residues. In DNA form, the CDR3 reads TGTGCCAGCAGCAAGGGAGCAGAGACCCAGTACTTC. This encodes CASSKGAETQYF.

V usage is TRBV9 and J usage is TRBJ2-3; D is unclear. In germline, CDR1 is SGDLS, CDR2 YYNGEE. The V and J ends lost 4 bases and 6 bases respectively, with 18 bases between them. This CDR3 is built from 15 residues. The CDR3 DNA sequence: TGTGCCAGCAGCCCACGCAGTGGTTTCTACGATACGCAGTATTTT. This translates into CASSPRSGFYDTQYF.

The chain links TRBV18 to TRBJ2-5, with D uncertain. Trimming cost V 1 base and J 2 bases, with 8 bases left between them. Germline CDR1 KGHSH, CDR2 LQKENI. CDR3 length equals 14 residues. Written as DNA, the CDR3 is TGTGCCAGCTCACCACTCGGCCAGCAAGAGACCCAGTACTTC. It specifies CASSPLGQQETQYF. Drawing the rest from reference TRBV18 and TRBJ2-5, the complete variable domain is NAGVMQNPRHLVRRRGQEARLRCSPMKGHSHVYWYRQLPEEGLKFMVYLQKENIIDESGMPKERFSAEFPKEGPSILRIQQVVRGDSAAYFCASSPLGQQETQYFGPGTRLLVL.

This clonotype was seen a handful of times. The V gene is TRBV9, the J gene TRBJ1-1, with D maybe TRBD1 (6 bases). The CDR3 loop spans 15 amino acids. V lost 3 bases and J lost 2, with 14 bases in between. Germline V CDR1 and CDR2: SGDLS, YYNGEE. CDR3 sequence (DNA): TGTGCCAGCAGCGGAAAGACAGGTAGAAACACTGAAGCTTTCTTT. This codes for CASSGKTGRNTEAFF.

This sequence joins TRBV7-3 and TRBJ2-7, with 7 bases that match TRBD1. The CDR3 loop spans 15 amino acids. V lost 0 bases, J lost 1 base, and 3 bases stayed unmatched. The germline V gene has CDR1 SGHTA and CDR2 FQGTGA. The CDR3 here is CASSLTGGQSYEQYF. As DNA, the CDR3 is TGTGCCAGCAGCTTAACAGGGGGCCAATCCTACGAGCAGTACTTC.

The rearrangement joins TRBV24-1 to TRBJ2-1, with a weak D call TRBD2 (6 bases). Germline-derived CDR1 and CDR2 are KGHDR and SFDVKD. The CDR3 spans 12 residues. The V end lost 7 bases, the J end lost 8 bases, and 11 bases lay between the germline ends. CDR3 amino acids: CATRDGGDEQFF. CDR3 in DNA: TGTGCCACCAGGGACGGCGGGGATGAGCAGTTCTTC.

As DNA, the CDR3 is TGTGCCAGCAGCGCAAAGGGACTAGCGGTTTACGAGCAGTACTTC. Encoded protein: CASSAKGLAVYEQYF. This chain links TRBV9 with TRBJ2-7; TRBD2 matches 11 bases. This CDR3 has 15 amino acids. Trimming removed 3 bases from V and 4 bases from J; junction bases left unmatched: 6. From germline, CDR1 is SGDLS and CDR2 YYNGEE.

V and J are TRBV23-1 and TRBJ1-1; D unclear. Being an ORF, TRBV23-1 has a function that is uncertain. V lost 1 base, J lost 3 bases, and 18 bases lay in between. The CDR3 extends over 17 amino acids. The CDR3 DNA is TGCGCCAGCAGTCAATGGTCTCGAAACCGAGAAGACACTGAAGCTTTCTTT. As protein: CASSQWSRNREDTEAFF.

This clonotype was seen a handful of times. The CDR3 is CSVVRQGPSTDTQYF. CDR3 nucleotide sequence: TGCAGCGTGGTTCGACAGGGCCCAAGCACAGATACGCAGTATTTT. The chain carries TRBV29-1 and TRBJ2-3, with 7 bases aligning to TRBD1. J gave up 0 bases and V 6 bases, and 9 bases lay outside the gene matches. Per the germline V gene, CDR1 is SQVTM and CDR2 is ANQGSEA. The CDR3 is 15 amino acids.

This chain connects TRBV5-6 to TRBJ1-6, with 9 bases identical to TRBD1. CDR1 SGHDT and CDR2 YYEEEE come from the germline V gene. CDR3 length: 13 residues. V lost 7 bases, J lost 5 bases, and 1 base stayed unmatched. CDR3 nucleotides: TGTGCCAGCGGACAGGGGAATAATTCACCCCTCCACTTT. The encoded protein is CASGQGNNSPLHF.

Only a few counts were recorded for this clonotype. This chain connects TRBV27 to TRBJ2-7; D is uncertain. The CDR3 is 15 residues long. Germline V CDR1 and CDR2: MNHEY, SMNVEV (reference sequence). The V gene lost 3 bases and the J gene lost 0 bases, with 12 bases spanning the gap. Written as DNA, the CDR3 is TGTGCCAGCAGTTTTAGTCAGTCCCTCTCCTACGAGCAGTACTTC. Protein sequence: CASSFSQSLSYEQYF.

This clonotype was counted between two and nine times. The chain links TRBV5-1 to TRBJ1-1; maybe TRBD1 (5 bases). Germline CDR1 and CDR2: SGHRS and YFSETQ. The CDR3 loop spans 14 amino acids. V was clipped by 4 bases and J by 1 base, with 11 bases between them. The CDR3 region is CASSMGTANTEAFF. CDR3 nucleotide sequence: TGCGCCAGCAGCATGGGGACGGCGAACACTGAAGCTTTCTTT. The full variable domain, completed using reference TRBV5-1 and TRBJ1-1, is KAGVTQTPRYLIKTRGQQVTLSCSPISGHRSVSWYQQTPGQGLQFLFEYFSETQRNKGNFPGRFSGRQFSNSRSEMNVSTLELGDSALYLCASSMGTANTEAFFGQGTRLTVV.

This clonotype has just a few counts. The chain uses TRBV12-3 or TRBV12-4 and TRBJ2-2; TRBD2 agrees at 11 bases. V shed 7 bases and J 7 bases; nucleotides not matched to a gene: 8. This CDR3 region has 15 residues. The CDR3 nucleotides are TGTGCCAGCATTGTTAGCGGGGGGGCAGTCGGGGAGCTGTTTTTT. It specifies CASIVSGGAVGELFF.

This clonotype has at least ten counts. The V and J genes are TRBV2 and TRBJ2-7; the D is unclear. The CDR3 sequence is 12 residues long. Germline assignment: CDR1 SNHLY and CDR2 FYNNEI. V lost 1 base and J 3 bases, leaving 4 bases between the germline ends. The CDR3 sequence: CASSEGFYEQYF. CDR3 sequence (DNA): TGTGCCAGCAGTGAAGGGTTCTACGAGCAGTACTTC.

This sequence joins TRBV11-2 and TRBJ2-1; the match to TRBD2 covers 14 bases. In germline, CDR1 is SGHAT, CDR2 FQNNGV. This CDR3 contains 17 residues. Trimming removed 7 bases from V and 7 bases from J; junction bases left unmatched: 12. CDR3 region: CASTSRLAGGRVNEQFF. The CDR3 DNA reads TGTGCCAGCACATCGAGACTAGCGGGGGGGAGAGTAAATGAGCAGTTCTTC.

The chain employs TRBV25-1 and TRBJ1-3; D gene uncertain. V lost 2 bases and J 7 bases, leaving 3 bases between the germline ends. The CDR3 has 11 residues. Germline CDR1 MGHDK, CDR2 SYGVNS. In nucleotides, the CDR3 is TGTGCCAGCAGTGAACACAACACCATATATTTT. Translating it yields CASSEHNTIYF.

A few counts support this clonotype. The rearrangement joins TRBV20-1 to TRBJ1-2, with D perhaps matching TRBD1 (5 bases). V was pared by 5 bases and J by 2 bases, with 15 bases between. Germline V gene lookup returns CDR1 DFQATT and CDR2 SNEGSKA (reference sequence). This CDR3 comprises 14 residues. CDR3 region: CSAGAGGKNYGYTF. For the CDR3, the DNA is TGCAGTGCTGGGGCGGGCGGGAAGAACTATGGCTACACCTTC.

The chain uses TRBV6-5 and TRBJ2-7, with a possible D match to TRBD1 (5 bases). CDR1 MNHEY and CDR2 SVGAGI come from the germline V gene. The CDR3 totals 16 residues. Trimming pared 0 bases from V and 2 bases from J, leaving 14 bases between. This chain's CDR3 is CASSYSNKGYTYEQYF. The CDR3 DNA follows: TGTGCCAGCAGTTACTCGAACAAGGGGTATACCTACGAGCAGTACTTC.

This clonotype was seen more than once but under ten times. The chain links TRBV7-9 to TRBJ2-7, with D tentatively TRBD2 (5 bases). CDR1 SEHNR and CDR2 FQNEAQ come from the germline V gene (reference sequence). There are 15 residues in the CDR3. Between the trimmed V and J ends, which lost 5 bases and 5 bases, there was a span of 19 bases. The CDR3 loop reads CASSPTRVIMHEQYF. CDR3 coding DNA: TGTGCCAGCAGCCCCACTAGGGTGATTATGCACGAGCAGTACTTC.

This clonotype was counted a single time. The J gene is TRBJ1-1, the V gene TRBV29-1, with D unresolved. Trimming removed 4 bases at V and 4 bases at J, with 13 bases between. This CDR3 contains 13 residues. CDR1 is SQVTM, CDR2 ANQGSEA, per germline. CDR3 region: CSVAEGMGTEAFF. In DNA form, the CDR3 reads TGCAGCGTTGCAGAAGGGATGGGCACTGAAGCTTTCTTT.

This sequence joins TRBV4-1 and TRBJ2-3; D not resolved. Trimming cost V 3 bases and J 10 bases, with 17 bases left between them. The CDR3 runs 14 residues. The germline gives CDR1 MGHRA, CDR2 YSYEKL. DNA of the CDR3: TGCGCCAGCAGCCACCCCCTGGAGAAGTATTCGCAGTATTTT. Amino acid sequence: CASSHPLEKYSQYF.

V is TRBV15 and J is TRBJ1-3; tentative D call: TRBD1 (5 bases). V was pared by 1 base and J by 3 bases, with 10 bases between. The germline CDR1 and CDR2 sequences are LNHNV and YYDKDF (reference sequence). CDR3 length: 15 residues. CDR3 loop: CATSRAGDGGNTIYF. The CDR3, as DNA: TGTGCCACCAGCAGAGCCGGGGACGGTGGAAACACCATATATTTT.

The chain's CDR3 is CASSETGTGPSYGYTF. In DNA form, the CDR3 reads TGTGCCAGCAGTGAAACCGGGACAGGGCCCTCCTATGGCTACACCTTC. The chain recombines TRBV2 with TRBJ1-2, with TRBD1 identical over 9 bases. The V and J ends lost 2 bases and 4 bases, in that order; junction bases with no gene match: 8. CDR3 size: 16 residues. Looked up from germline, CDR1 is SNHLY and CDR2 is FYNNEI.

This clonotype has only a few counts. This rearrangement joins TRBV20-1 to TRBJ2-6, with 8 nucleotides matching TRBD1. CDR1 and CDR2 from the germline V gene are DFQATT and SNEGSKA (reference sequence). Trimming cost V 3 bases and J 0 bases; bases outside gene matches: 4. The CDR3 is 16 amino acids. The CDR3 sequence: CSARGQESSGANVLTF. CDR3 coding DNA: TGCAGTGCTAGGGGACAGGAAAGCTCTGGGGCCAACGTCCTGACTTTC.